This entry is about one T cell receptor (beta chain). What it binds is unknown. RNA extraction was followed by reverse transcription into cDNA, which acted as the sequencing template. Measured with immunoSEQ multiplex PCR; TCRdb has only the in-frame clones, and not every one. The repertoire holds under 150,000 clones, with more than 45% as singletons. The data belong to a study of CD8+ T cells in alopecia areata. Study findings and constraints: Scalp clonality and expanded CD8+ clones among the top 100 fell significantly with tofacitinib. Besides other cells, scalp samples also yield sequences of resident alphabeta T cells from normal skin.

Germline V gene lookup returns CDR1 SQVTM and CDR2 ANQGSEA. The V end lost 2 bases, the J end lost 0 bases, and 10 bases lay between the germline ends. This CDR3 comprises 14 residues. Treatment meaning: oral pan-JAK inhibitor, 5-10 mg twice daily. Lesional scalp tissue (obtained by punch biopsy) and peripheral blood were collected from alopecia areata patients. The input for sequencing was CD4+ T cells sorted from blood, taken at week 4, from a patient treated with tofacitinib. The chain is built from TRBV29-1 and TRBJ2-5, with D perhaps assigned TRBD1 or TRBD2 (6 bases each). This TCR came from a human donor with alopecia areata. The CDR3 nucleotides are TGCAGCGTTGAAAGGGGGACTCACCAAGAGACCCAGTACTTC. Translated, it gives CSVERGTHQETQYF.